This TCR beta chain was found in a study of blood T cell repertoires in COVID-19. About the research overall: Collection of acute and convalescent COVID-19 samples took place in the United States, Italy and Spain. Sources were T cells, B-cell-depleted T cells, or PBMCs; the material itself was cDNA or gDNA.

Enrolment of Seattle patients took place during active infection, and they were followed longitudinally. Original processing notes: Estimation of nucleated cell counts relied on the amplification of reference gene primers. Profiling relied on immunoSEQ multiplex PCR, and the TCRdb table lists in-frame clones only, not all of them. The DNA gave D and trimming, while V, J and clone size come from that table. The data contain roughly 290,000 clones, about 80% of them singletons. The CDR3 totals 13 residues. V lost 2 bases, J lost 9 bases, and 6 bases stayed unmatched. Germline assignment: CDR1 MDHEN and CDR2 SYDVKM. A single count supports this clone.

The sequenced sample consisted of peripheral blood. The chain is built from TRBV28 and TRBJ1-2; 7 bases match TRBD1. The TCR was taken from a person aged 70 to 85 with COVID-19, enrolled during active disease. The CDR3 nucleotides read TGTGCCAGCAGTTTAGGAGGGGGCAGTAGCTACACCTTC. Its protein is CASSLGGGSSYTF.